What follows describes a single T cell receptor beta chain. The sample is drawn from a study of T cell changes during pregnancy in multiple sclerosis. Unmatched junction bases numbered 10, after V lost 4 bases and J lost 4 bases. CDR1 is LNHDA, CDR2 SQIVND, per germline (reference sequence). This CDR3 has 16 amino acids. The method was immunoSEQ multiplex PCR; TCRdb's version includes in-frame clones alone and lacks a portion of them. This table has roughly 26,000 clones, roughly 89% appearing once. The sequence was obtained from a female donor with multiple sclerosis, enrolled in a pregnancy study. The V call is TRBV19, the J call TRBJ2-5; 9 nucleotides line up with TRBD1. The sample in question was CD8+ T cells from peripheral blood mononuclear cells, obtained in the second trimester of pregnancy. Here the CDR3 DNA reads TGTGCCAGTAGTACCATCCCGGGACAGGGAGGAGAGACCCAGTACTTC. This gives the protein CASSTIPGQGGETQYF. The entire variable domain, with the rest obtained from reference TRBV19 and TRBJ2-5, is as follows: DGGITQSPKYLFRKEGQNVTLSCEQNLNHDAMYWYRQDPGQGLRLIYYSQIVNDFQKGDIAEGYSVSREKKESFPLTVTSAQKNPTAFYLCASSTIPGQGGETQYFGPGTRLLVL.